The 32 T cell receptor beta chains reported below all come from one sample, sequenced in a study of a mutant IDH1 vaccine in newly diagnosed glioma. Sample time point: week 47, end of study. Mutant IDH1 20-mer peptide, at 300 ug, made up each vaccine dose, with topical imiquimod. Their antigens remain unidentified. The assay was immunoSEQ multiplex PCR, and TCRdb's table has in-frame clones only and misses some. The table lists tens of thousands of clones, roughly four fifths of them singletons. Sequences were derived from PBMCs, sampled from a glioma patient whose treatment included an IDH1 peptide vaccine. The receptors come from a man aged 25 to 40 with glioma.

The chain is built from TRBV19 and TRBJ2-7; possibly TRBD2 for D (6 bases). The CDR3 contains 14 residues. The germline V and J ends were trimmed by 3 bases and 2 bases, with 11 bases remaining between them. Germline CDR1 is LNHDA and CDR2 is SQIVND (reference sequence). Written as DNA, the CDR3 is TGTGCCAGTAGTATGATGTCGGGAGCCTACGAGCAGTACTTC. Translated: CASSMMSGAYEQYF.

The chain links TRBV7-9 to TRBJ1-1; tentative D call: TRBD1 (5 bases). The CDR3 length is 17 residues. Germline CDR1 reads SEHNR; CDR2 reads FQNEAQ (reference sequence). Trimming shortened V by 3 bases and J by 0 bases, and 17 bases separated the two germline ends. In DNA, the CDR3 is TGTGCCAGCAGCTTCGGGACGACAGATCGAATGAACACTGAAGCTTTCTTT. As protein: CASSFGTTDRMNTEAFF.

This chain joins TRBV14 and TRBJ2-7; D is perhaps TRBD2 (5 bases). In germline, CDR1 is SGHDN, CDR2 FVKESK. The V end lost 6 bases, the J end lost 5 bases, and 11 bases lay between the germline ends. CDR3 length: 12 residues. The CDR3 nucleotides are TGTGCCAGCAGTCCGATCGGGGACGAGCAGTACTTC. Residues: CASSPIGDEQYF.

The chain combines TRBV10-3 with TRBJ1-1; D gene uncertain. Germline CDR1 reads ENHRY; CDR2 reads SYGVKD. V lost 0 bases and J 1 base, leaving 3 bases between the germline ends. This CDR3 comprises 13 residues. Written as DNA, the CDR3 is TGTGCCATCAGTGAGTCTTCGAACACTGAAGCTTTCTTT. The encoded protein is CAISESSNTEAFF.

The chain uses TRBV11-3 and TRBJ1-1; D might be TRBD1 (6 bases). V dropped 0 bases and J dropped 7 bases, with 21 bases sitting between them. In germline, CDR1 is SGHNT, CDR2 YENEEA. The CDR3 has 17 amino acids. DNA for the CDR3: TGTGCCAGCAGCTTAGAGACGACGGGGACACCCCTCCTTGAAGCTTTCTTT. Translation gives CASSLETTGTPLLEAFF. Filled out from reference TRBV11-3 and TRBJ1-1, the complete variable domain reads EAGVVQSPRYKIIEKKQPVAFWCNPISGHNTLYWYLQNLGQGPELLIRYENEEAVDDSQLPKDRFSAERLKGVDSTLKIQPAELGDSAVYLCASSLETTGTPLLEAFFGQGTRLTVV.

J is TRBJ2-5 and V is TRBV5-1; D unresolved. Germline assignment: CDR1 SGHRS and CDR2 YFSETQ. Trimming took off 0 bases at V and 4 bases at J, with 13 bases between the two ends. The CDR3 length is 15 residues. For the CDR3, the DNA is TGCGCCAGCAGCTTGGGCGTCCCCGTCACAGAGACCCAGTACTTC. It yields the protein CASSLGVPVTETQYF.

This rearrangement joins TRBV28 to TRBJ1-1, with TRBD1 matching 7 bases. Unmatched junction bases numbered 9, after V lost 5 bases and J lost 0 bases. Germline V gene sequence: CDR1 MDHEN, CDR2 SYDVKM. The CDR3 loop spans 16 amino acids. The CDR3 protein is CASSKIPGQMNTEAFF. In DNA, the CDR3 is TGTGCCAGCAGTAAAATTCCGGGACAGATGAACACTGAAGCTTTCTTT.

The chain carries TRBV6-5 and TRBJ2-7; D might be TRBD1 (6 bases). The ends were cut back, 6 bases at V and 4 bases at J, with 10 bases in the middle. Germline loops: CDR1 MNHEY, CDR2 SVGAGI. The CDR3 totals 12 residues. The CDR3 spells CASRDRNYEQYF. The CDR3 DNA reads TGTGCCAGCAGGGACAGAAATTACGAGCAGTACTTC.

This clone was observed once. The chain combines TRBV5-6 with TRBJ2-7; 9 nucleotides agree with TRBD1. In germline, CDR1 is SGHDT, CDR2 YYEEEE. Trimming cost V 6 bases and J 4 bases; bases outside gene matches: 5. The CDR3 loop spans 13 amino acids. CDR3 amino acids: CASTQGARYEQYF. Written as DNA, the CDR3 is TGTGCCAGCACACAGGGGGCGCGATACGAGCAGTACTTC.

V usage is TRBV4-1 and J usage is TRBJ2-2; either TRBD1 or TRBD2 may fit D (6 bases each). CDR1 and CDR2 (germline): MGHRA, YSYEKL. Trimming shortened V by 2 bases and J by 7 bases, and 17 bases separated the two germline ends. CDR3 length: 16 residues. The CDR3 spells CASSQPGVQGLGELFF. The CDR3 bases are TGCGCCAGCAGCCAACCTGGAGTACAGGGACTCGGGGAGCTGTTTTTT.

Notes on this clone: Other DNA sequences in the same sample also yield this CDR3. The rearrangement uses TRBV6-6 and TRBJ2-2; 7 bases agree with TRBD1. V was pared by 9 bases and J by 0 bases, with 7 bases of the junction left unmatched. This CDR3 has 15 residues. CDR1 is MNHNY, CDR2 SVGAGI, per germline (reference sequence). CDR3 region: CASIKGQPNTGELFF. The CDR3 DNA reads TGTGCCAGTATTAAGGGACAGCCGAACACCGGGGAGCTGTTTTTT.

The rearrangement uses TRBV4-1 and TRBJ1-1; possibly TRBD1 for D (5 bases). This CDR3 contains 14 residues. The V and J ends lost 4 bases and 3 bases respectively, with 12 bases between them. The germline V gene encodes CDR1 MGHRA and CDR2 YSYEKL. CDR3 nucleotides: TGCGCCAGCAGCCGGGACGCGGGGGACACTGAAGCTTTCTTT. Translating gives CASSRDAGDTEAFF.

J is TRBJ2-1 and V is TRBV7-9; a possible D gene is TRBD2 (5 bases). The V end was cut by 4 bases, the J end by 8 bases, with 15 bases between. Germline CDR1 and CDR2: SEHNR and FQNEAQ (reference sequence). The CDR3 spans 14 residues. CDR3: CASSSLSIGDEQFF. The CDR3, as DNA: TGTGCCAGCAGCTCACTTTCCATCGGGGATGAGCAGTTCTTC.

The chain couples TRBV27 to TRBJ2-3, with 11 bases fitting TRBD1. Germline V gene data show CDR1 as MNHEY and CDR2 as SMNVEV (reference sequence). The CDR3 runs 15 residues. V lost 4 bases and J lost 4; bases outside the gene matches: 4. The CDR3 reads CASSYGQGAADTQYF. The CDR3 nucleotides are TGTGCCAGCAGTTATGGACAGGGGGCCGCAGATACGCAGTATTTT.

This chain joins TRBV11-3 and TRBJ1-1; D unresolved. The CDR3 has 12 residues. CDR1 and CDR2 from the germline V gene are SGHNT and YENEEA. With 5 bases removed from V and 4 bases from J, the gap between germline ends came to 8 bases. The CDR3 loop is CASSHTSTEAFF. The CDR3 DNA reads as TGTGCCAGCAGCCACACGAGCACTGAAGCTTTCTTT.

This clone came up a few times. This chain joins TRBV7-9 and TRBJ2-1; D remains unclear. CDR3 size: 12 residues. Trimming took 1 base from V and 15 from J, leaving 13 bases between them. Germline V gene data show CDR1 as SEHNR and CDR2 as FQNEAQ (reference sequence). CDR3 loop: CASSLDFRDWFF. In DNA form, the CDR3 reads TGTGCCAGCAGCTTAGATTTCAGAGACTGGTTCTTC.

The chain recombines TRBV5-1 with TRBJ2-7; TRBD1 matches at 7 bases. Germline V gives CDR1 SGHRS, CDR2 YFSETQ. J was trimmed by 1 base and V by 1 base; bases with no gene match: 5. This CDR3 region has 15 residues. CDR3 loop: CASSLFRGFSYEQYF. The CDR3 nucleotides are TGCGCCAGCAGCTTGTTCAGGGGGTTTTCCTACGAGCAGTACTTC.

This clone was found once. This chain links TRBV6-6 with TRBJ2-2; D is unclear. With 11 bases removed from V and 1 base from J, the gap between germline ends came to 14 bases. The CDR3 consists of 14 residues. The germline V gene encodes CDR1 MNHNY and CDR2 SVGAGI (reference sequence). DNA for the CDR3: TGTGCCGCGCTGTCCGATCTGAACACCGGGGAGCTGTTTTTT. It is translated as CAALSDLNTGELFF.

The chain recombines TRBV28 with TRBJ1-2; D gene unclear. V was cut by 6 bases and J by 4 bases, with 9 bases left in between. Per the germline V gene, CDR1 is MDHEN and CDR2 is SYDVKM. The CDR3 consists of 12 residues. The CDR3 is CASSVQSYGYTF. The CDR3 DNA is TGTGCCAGCAGCGTACAGTCCTATGGCTACACCTTC.

This chain connects TRBV7-8 to TRBJ1-1, with TRBD1 matching over 7 bases. CDR1 SGHVS and CDR2 FQNEAQ come from the germline V gene. There are 15 residues in the CDR3. Unmatched junction bases numbered 11, after V lost 8 bases and J lost 2 bases. CDR3 sequence reads: CASLGRDSYNTEAFF. The CDR3 DNA reads as TGTGCCAGCCTAGGCCGGGACAGCTATAACACTGAAGCTTTCTTT.

The chain combines TRBV18 with TRBJ1-6, with D perhaps matching TRBD1 (5 bases). CDR1 and CDR2 (germline): KGHSH, LQKENI. V lost 1 base and J 5 bases, leaving 12 bases between the germline ends. This CDR3 region has 16 residues. The CDR3 protein is CASSPRPGLNNSPLHF. DNA of the CDR3: TGTGCCAGCTCACCACGGCCGGGACTTAATAATTCACCCCTCCACTTT.

This clone has just a few counts. The chain links TRBV6-6 to TRBJ1-6, with D perhaps matching TRBD1 (5 bases). The CDR3 totals 12 residues. The V and J ends lost 2 bases and 10 bases respectively, with 6 bases between them. CDR1 is MNHNY, CDR2 SVGAGI, per germline (reference sequence). CDR3 loop: CASSYGGSPLHF. The DNA for the CDR3 is TGTGCCAGCAGTTACGGGGGATCACCCCTCCACTTT.

J is TRBJ2-7 and V is TRBV5-1; tentatively, D is TRBD1 (6 bases). This CDR3 comprises 18 residues. V was clipped by 4 bases and J by 4 bases, with 27 bases between them. Germline-derived CDR1 and CDR2 are SGHRS and YFSETQ. CDR3 sequence reads: CASSRRSSDSLVSYEQYF. The CDR3 nucleotides are TGCGCCAGCAGCAGACGAAGCTCGGACAGCCTAGTTTCGTACGAGCAGTACTTC.

The chain combines TRBV18 with TRBJ2-7; 9 positions match TRBD1. Germline V lookup: CDR1 KGHSH, CDR2 LQKENI. The junction had 5 bases not matched to a gene; V was cut back by 8 bases and J by 3 bases. The length of the CDR3 is 13 residues. CDR3 amino acids: CASQRTGVYEQYF. The CDR3 DNA is TGTGCCAGCCAAAGGACAGGGGTCTACGAGCAGTACTTC.

This clone was counted once. This chain joins TRBV12-5 and TRBJ1-1; perhaps TRBD1 as D (6 bases). V was shortened by 0 bases and J by 5 bases, with 13 bases between the two germline ends. CDR3 length: 15 residues. The germline gives CDR1 LGHNT, CDR2 FRNRAP. The CDR3 protein is CASGLVGGRRTEAFF. CDR3 bases: TGTGCTAGTGGTTTGGTAGGGGGACGACGTACTGAAGCTTTCTTT.

The chain recombines TRBV5-1 with TRBJ2-4; TRBD2 matches at 10 bases. CDR1 and CDR2 from the germline V gene are SGHRS and YFSETQ. The V segment lost 2 bases and the J segment 8 bases; nucleotides outside the gene matches: 16. The CDR3 is made up of 18 amino acids. CDR3 DNA sequence: TGCGCCAGCAGCTTTCAAGAAAGCGGGGGGGCGAGACGAGACATTCAGTACTTC. Its protein is CASSFQESGGARRDIQYF.

The chain carries TRBV20-1 and TRBJ2-1; no reliable D call. The CDR3 is 11 residues long. V was trimmed by 2 bases and J by 7 bases, leaving 6 bases between them. CDR1 is DFQATT, CDR2 SNEGSKA, per germline (reference sequence). The CDR3, as DNA: TGCAGTGCTAGACTCCCAAATGAGCAGTTCTTC. Encoded protein: CSARLPNEQFF.

The genes are TRBV19 and TRBJ1-2, with 7 bases identical to TRBD1. CDR1 and CDR2 (germline): LNHDA, SQIVND (reference sequence). J was trimmed by 0 bases and V by 5 bases; bases with no gene match: 3. This CDR3 is built from 14 residues. CDR3 amino acids: CASSVTGTNYGYTF. The CDR3 nucleotides read TGTGCCAGTAGTGTGACAGGGACTAACTATGGCTACACCTTC.

The table lists this clone with a count of one. This sample includes further DNA sequences coding for the same CDR3. The chain carries TRBV18 and TRBJ1-6; a possible D gene is TRBD1 (5 bases). CDR3 length: 14 amino acids. Between the trimmed V and J ends, which lost 4 bases and 5 bases, there was a span of 9 bases. Germline loops: CDR1 KGHSH, CDR2 LQKENI. CDR3 region: CASSLTENNSPLHF. The CDR3 region has the DNA TGTGCCAGCTCACTGACAGAGAATAATTCACCCCTCCACTTT.

The genes are TRBV14 and TRBJ2-1; 7 nucleotides match TRBD1. The V gene end was trimmed by 4 bases and the J gene end by 5 bases; junction bases not matched to a gene: 8. The CDR3 is made up of 15 amino acids. CDR1 and CDR2 from the germline V gene are SGHDN and FVKESK. This CDR3 is CASSRDRLLNNEQFF. For the CDR3, the DNA is TGTGCCAGCAGCCGGGACAGACTCCTCAACAATGAGCAGTTCTTC.

The rearrangement joins TRBV28 to TRBJ2-7; D unclear. Germline loops: CDR1 MDHEN, CDR2 SYDVKM. This CDR3 has 16 amino acids. Trimming took off 5 bases at V and 0 bases at J, with 17 bases between the two ends. CDR3 amino acids: CASSPLLRRPSYEQYF. DNA for the CDR3: TGTGCCAGCAGTCCCCTCCTTCGACGTCCCTCCTACGAGCAGTACTTC.

In this sample, this clone turned up once. This sequence joins TRBV14 and TRBJ1-2; maybe TRBD1 (6 bases). In germline, CDR1 is SGHDN, CDR2 FVKESK. The CDR3 runs to 15 residues. Trimming removed 4 bases from V and 9 bases from J, with 21 bases in between. As DNA, the CDR3 is TGTGCCAGCAGCCCTCAAGTCCCCAGGGGAGGAAGCTACACCTTC. This encodes CASSPQVPRGGSYTF.